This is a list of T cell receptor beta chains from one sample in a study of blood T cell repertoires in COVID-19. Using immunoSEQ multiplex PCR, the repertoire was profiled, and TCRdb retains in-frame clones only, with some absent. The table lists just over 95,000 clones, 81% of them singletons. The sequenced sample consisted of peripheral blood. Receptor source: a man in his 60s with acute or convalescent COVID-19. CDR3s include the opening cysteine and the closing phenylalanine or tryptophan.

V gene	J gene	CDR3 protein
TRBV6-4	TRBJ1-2	CASSGKHRYGYTF
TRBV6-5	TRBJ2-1	CASSYYTGSSYNEQFF
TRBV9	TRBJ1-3	CASSVWDRGSGNTIYF
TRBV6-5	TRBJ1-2	CASSYSRTGGGYGYTF
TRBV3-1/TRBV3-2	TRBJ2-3	CASSQGASGGLTQYF
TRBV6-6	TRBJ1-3	CASRVADRGLNTIYF
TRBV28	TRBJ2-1	CASTPSGKYNEQFF
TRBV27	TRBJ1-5	CASSSTGGNQPQHF
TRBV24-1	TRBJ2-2	CATSDQADRGNTGELFF
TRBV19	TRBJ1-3	CASTPQGVGGNTIYF
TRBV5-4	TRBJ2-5	CASNQGQGETQYF
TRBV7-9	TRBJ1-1	CASREWGDTEAFF
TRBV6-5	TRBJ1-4	CASSPQDSNEKLFF
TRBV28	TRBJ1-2	CASGFTGAGRGYTF
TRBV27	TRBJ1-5	CASSLVQGSNQPQHF
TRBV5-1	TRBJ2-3	CASRTGGTDTQYF
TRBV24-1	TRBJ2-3	CATSPGWPTDTQYF
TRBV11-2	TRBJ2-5	CASSLGTSGGKETQYF
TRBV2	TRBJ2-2	CASSLLGLNTGELFF
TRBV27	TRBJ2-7	CASSLNEGGSEQYF
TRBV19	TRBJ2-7	CASSPGRDTYEQYF
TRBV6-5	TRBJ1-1	CASNQDTMNTEAFF
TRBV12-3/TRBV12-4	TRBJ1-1	CASTKGGWEAFF
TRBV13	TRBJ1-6	CASRDSENSPLHF
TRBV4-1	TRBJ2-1	CASSPGLAGGNEQFF
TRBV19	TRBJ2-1	CASSINRGDEQFF
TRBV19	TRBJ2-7	CASRPQGIPYEQYF
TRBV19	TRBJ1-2	CASSIQGARYGYTF
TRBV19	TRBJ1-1	CASEGGVVGTEAFF
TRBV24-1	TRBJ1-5	CATSDPNQPQHF
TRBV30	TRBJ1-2	CAWSVDSYGYTF
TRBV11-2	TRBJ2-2	CASSLLASGGGELFF
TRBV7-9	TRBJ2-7	CASSLGQFSYEQYF
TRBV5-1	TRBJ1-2	CASSLDRGSYGYTF
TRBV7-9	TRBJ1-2	CASSRGQGAYGYTF
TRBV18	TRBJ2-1	CASSPTVGLAGGVQFF
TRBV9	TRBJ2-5	CASSVAQADRGTQYF